One and the same sample provided the 2 T cell receptor beta chains below, sequenced in a study of OX40 agonist ivuxolimab in advanced cancers. TCRdb's table, derived via immunoSEQ multiplex PCR, lists solely in-frame clones and lacks some. The sample has under 20,000 clones, approximately 77% seen once. Sequencing used CD4+ or CD8+ T cells sorted from blood, obtained in a trial of the OX40 agonist ivuxolimab. Source of these receptors: an adult with an advanced solid tumor such as melanoma, head and neck, liver or kidney cancer.

A single count supports this clone. The rearrangement joins TRBV9 to TRBJ2-7; D possibly matches TRBD1 or TRBD2 (5 bases each). Per the germline V gene, CDR1 is SGDLS and CDR2 is YYNGEE. Trimming left V 0 bases short and J 0 bases short, with 13 bases between. The CDR3 covers 16 residues. The CDR3 DNA follows: TGTGCCAGCAGCGTAGGGGCAGGGAGCAGCTCCTACGAGCAGTACTTC. It yields the protein CASSVGAGSSSYEQYF.

This sequence joins TRBV4-3 and TRBJ2-1; 13 nucleotides agree with TRBD2. Germline assignment: CDR1 LGHNA and CDR2 YSLEER. The junction had 3 bases not matched to a gene; V was cut back by 0 bases and J by 4 bases. The CDR3 extends over 17 amino acids. The CDR3 DNA is TGCGCCAGCAGCCAAGAACTAGCGGGAGGGAGGTACAATGAGCAGTTCTTC. It translates to CASSQELAGGRYNEQFF.